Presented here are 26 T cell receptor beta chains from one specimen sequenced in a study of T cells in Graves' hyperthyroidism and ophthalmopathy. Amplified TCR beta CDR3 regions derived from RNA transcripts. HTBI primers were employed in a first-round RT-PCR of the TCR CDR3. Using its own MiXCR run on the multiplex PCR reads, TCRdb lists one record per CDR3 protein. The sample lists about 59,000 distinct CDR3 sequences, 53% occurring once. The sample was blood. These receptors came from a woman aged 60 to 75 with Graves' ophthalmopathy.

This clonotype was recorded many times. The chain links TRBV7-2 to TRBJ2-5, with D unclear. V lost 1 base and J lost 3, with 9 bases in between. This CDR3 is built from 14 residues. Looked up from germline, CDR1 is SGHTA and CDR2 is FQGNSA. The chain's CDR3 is CASSLEVGKETQYF. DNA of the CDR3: TGTGCCAGCAGCTTAGAGGTTGGGAAAGAGACCCAGTACTTC.

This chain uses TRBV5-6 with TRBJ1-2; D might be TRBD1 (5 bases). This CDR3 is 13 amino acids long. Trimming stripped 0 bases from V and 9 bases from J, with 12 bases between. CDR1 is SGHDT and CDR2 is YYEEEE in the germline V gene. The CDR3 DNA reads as TGTGCCAGCAGCTTGGGTGGGGGGGGGAGCTACACCTTC. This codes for CASSLGGGGSYTF.

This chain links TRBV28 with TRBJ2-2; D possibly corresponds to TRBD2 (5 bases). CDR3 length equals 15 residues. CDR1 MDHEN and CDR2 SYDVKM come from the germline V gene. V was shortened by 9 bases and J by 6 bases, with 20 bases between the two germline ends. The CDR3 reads CARLGGGPRAGELFF. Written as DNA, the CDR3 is TGTGCCAGGTTAGGTGGCGGCCCGAGGGCCGGGGAGCTGTTTTTT.

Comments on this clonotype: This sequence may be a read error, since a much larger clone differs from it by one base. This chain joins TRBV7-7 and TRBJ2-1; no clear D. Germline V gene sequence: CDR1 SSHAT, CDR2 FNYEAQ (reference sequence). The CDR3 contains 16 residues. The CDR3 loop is CASSQDLGSSYSEQFF. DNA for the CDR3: TGTGCCAGCAGCCAAGATTTGGGCAGCTCCTACAGTGAGCAGTTCTTC.

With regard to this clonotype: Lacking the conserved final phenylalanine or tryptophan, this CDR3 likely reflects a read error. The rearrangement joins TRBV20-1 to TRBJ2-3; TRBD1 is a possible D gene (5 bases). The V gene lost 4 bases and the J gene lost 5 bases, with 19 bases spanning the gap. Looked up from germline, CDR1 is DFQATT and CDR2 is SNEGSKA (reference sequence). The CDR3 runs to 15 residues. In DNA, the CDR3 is TGCAGTGCTACTAGGGGAAAGGGGCGCCTAGATACGCAGTATCTT. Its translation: CSATRGKGRLDTQYL.

CDR3 coding DNA: TGTGCCAGCAGCCTGGGACTAGCGTATGTGAATGAGCAGTTCTTC. Residues: CASSLGLAYVNEQFF. The rearrangement uses TRBV7-9 and TRBJ2-1; 10 bases map to TRBD2. The CDR3 totals 15 residues. V lost 5 bases and J lost 7; bases outside the gene matches: 8. Germline CDR1 reads SEHNR; CDR2 reads FQNEAQ (reference sequence).

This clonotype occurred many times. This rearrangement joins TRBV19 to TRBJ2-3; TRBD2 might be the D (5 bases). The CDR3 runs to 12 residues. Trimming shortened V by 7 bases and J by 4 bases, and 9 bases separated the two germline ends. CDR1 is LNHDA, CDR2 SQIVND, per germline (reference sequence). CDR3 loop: CASIGGPDTQYF. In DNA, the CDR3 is TGTGCCAGTATCGGCGGGCCAGATACGCAGTATTTT.

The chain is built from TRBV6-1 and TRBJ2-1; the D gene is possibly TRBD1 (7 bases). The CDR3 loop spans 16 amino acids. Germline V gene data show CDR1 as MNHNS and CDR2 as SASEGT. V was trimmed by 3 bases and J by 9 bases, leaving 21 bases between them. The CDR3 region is CASSEGQGGRFAEQFF. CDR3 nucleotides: TGTGCCAGCAGTGAGGGGCAGGGGGGCCGATTCGCTGAGCAGTTCTTC.

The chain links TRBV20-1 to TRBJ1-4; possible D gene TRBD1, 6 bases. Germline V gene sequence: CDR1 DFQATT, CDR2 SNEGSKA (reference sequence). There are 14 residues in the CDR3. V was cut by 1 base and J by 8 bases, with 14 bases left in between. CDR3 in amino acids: CSARADSGGEKLFF. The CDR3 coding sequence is TGCAGTGCTAGAGCTGATAGCGGGGGCGAAAAACTGTTTTTT.

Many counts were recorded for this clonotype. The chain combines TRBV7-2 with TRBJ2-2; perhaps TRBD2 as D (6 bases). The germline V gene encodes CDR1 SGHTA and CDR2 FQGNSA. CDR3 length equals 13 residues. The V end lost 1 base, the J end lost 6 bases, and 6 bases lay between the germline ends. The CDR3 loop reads CASSLGGAGELFF. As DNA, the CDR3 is TGTGCCAGCAGCTTAGGGGGGGCCGGGGAGCTGTTTTTT.

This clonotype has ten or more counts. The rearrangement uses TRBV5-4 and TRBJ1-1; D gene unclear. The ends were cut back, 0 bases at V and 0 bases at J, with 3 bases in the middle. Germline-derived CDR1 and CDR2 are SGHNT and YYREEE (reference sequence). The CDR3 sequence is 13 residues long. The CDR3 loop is CASSLGLNTEAFF. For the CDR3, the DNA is TGTGCCAGCAGCTTGGGCTTGAACACTGAAGCTTTCTTT.

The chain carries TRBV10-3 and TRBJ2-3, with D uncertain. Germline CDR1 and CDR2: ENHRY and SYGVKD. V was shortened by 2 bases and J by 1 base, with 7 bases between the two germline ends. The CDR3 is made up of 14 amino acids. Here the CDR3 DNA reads TGTGCCATCAGTGAGGACCCCGGCACAGATACGCAGTATTTT. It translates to CAISEDPGTDTQYF.

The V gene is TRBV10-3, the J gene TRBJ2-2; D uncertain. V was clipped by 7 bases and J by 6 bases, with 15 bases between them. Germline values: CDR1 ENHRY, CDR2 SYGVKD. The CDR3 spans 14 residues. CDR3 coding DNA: TGTGCCATCAAAGACACCCCGGTCGCCGGGGAGCTGTTTTTT. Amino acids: CAIKDTPVAGELFF.

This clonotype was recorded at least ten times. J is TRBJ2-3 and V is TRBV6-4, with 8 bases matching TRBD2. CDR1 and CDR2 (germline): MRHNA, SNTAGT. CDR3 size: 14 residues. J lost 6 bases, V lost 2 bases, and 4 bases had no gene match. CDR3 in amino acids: CASSDAGGADTQYF. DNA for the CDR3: TGTGCCAGCAGTGACGCCGGGGGGGCGGATACGCAGTATTTT.

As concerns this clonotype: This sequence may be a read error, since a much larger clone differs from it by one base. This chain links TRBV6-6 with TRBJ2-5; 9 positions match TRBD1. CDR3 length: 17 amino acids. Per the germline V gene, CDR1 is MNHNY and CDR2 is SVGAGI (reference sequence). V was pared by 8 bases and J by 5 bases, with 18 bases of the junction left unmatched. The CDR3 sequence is CASGTGTGPGSGETQYF. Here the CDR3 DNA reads TGTGCCAGCGGAACCGGGACAGGGCCCGGGAGTGGGGAGACCCAGTACTTC.

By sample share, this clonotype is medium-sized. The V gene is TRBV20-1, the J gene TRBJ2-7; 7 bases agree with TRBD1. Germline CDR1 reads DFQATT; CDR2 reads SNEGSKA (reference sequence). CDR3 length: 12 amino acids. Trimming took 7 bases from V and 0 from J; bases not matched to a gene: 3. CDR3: CSGRDSSYEQYF. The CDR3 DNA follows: TGCAGTGGTAGGGACAGCTCCTACGAGCAGTACTTC.

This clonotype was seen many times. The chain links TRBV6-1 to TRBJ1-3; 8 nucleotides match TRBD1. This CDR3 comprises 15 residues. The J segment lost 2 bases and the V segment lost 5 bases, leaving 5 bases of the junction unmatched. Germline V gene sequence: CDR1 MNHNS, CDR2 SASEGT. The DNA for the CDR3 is TGTGCCAGCAGTACGATACAGGGGGCTGGAAACACCATATATTTT. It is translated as CASSTIQGAGNTIYF.

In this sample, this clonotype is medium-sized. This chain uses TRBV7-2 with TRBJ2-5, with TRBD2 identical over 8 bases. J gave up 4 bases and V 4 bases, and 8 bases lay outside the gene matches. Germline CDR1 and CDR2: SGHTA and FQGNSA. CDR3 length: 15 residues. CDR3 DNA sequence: TGTGCCAGCAGCTCAAATCTCCGGGAGGGAGAGACCCAGTACTTC. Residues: CASSSNLREGETQYF.

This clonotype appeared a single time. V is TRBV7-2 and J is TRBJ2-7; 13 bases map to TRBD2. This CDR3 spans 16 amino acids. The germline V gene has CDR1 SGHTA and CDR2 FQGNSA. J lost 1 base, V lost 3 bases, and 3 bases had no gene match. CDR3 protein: CASSFTSGGASYEQYF. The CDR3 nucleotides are TGTGCCAGCAGCTTTACTAGCGGGGGGGCATCCTACGAGCAGTACTTC.

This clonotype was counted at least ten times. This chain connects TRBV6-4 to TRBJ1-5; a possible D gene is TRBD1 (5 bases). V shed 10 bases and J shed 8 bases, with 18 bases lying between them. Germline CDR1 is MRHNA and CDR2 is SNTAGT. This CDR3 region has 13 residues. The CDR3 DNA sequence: TGTGCCAACAGGACGGCCTCCGAGGAGCCCCAGCATTTT. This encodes CANRTASEEPQHF.

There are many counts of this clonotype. CDR3 sequence reads: CASSKGVSLSNQPQHF. The CDR3 DNA follows: TGTGCCAGTAGTAAGGGGGTCAGCCTTAGCAATCAGCCCCAGCATTTT. The V and J genes are TRBV19 and TRBJ1-5, with D perhaps matching TRBD1 (6 bases). The CDR3 is 16 amino acids. With 4 bases removed from V and 0 bases from J, the gap between germline ends came to 13 bases. In germline, CDR1 is LNHDA, CDR2 SQIVND (reference sequence). The full variable domain, its missing parts supplied by reference TRBV19 and TRBJ1-5, is DGGITQSPKYLFRKEGQNVTLSCEQNLNHDAMYWYRQDPGQGLRLIYYSQIVNDFQKGDIAEGYSVSREKKESFPLTVTSAQKNPTAFYLCASSKGVSLSNQPQHFGDGTRLSIL.

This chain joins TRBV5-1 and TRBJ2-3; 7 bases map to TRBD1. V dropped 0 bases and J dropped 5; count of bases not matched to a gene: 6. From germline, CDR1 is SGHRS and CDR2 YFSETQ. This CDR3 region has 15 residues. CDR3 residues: CASSLVQGERDTQYF. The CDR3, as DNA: TGCGCCAGCAGCTTGGTTCAGGGGGAACGAGATACGCAGTATTTT. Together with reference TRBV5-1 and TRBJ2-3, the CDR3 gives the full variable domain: KAGVTQTPRYLIKTRGQQVTLSCSPISGHRSVSWYQQTPGQGLQFLFEYFSETQRNKGNFPGRFSGRQFSNSRSEMNVSTLELGDSALYLCASSLVQGERDTQYFGPGTRLTVL.

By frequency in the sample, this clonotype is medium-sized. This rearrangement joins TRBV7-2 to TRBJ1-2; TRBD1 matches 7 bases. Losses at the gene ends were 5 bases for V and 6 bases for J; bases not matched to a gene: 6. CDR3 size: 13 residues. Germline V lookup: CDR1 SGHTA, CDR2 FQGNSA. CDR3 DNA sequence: TGTGCCAGCAGCAAAACAGGGGTGGATGGCTACACCTTC. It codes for CASSKTGVDGYTF. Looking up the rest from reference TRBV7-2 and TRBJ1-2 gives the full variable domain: GAGVSQSPSNKVTEKGKDVELRCDPISGHTALYWYRQSLGQGLEFLIYFQGNSAPDKSGLPSDRFSAERTGGSVSTLTIQRTQQEDSAVYLCASSKTGVDGYTFGSGTRLTVV.

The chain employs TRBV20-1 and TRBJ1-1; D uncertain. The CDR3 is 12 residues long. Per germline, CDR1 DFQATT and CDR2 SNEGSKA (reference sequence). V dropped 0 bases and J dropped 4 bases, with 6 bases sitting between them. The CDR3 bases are TGCAGTGCTAGAGATAGGGCCACTGAAGCTTTCTTT. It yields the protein CSARDRATEAFF.

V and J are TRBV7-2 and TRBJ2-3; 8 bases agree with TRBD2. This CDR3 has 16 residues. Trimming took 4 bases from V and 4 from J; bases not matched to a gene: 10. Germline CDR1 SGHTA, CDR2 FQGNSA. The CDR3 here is CASSSPAGGQSDTQYF. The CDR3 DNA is TGTGCCAGCAGCTCCCCGGCGGGGGGCCAATCAGATACGCAGTATTTT. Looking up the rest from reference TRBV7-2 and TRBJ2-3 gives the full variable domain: GAGVSQSPSNKVTEKGKDVELRCDPISGHTALYWYRQSLGQGLEFLIYFQGNSAPDKSGLPSDRFSAERTGGSVSTLTIQRTQQEDSAVYLCASSSPAGGQSDTQYFGPGTRLTVL.

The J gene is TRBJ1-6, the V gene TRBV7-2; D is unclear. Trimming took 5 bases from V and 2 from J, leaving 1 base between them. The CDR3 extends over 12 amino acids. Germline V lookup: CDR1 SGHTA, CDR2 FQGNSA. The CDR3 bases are TGTGCCAGCAGCCCCTATAATTCACCCCTCCACTTT. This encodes CASSPYNSPLHF.